This T cell receptor beta chain is from a study of blood T cell repertoires in COVID-19. Study summary: Material from acute and convalescent COVID-19 was sourced from the United States, Italy and Spain.

Only in-frame clones appear in the TCRdb table, and some are missing; sequencing was by immunoSEQ multiplex PCR. The table records 160,000 or so clones, roughly 90% of them present only once. J was trimmed by 8 bases and V by 0 bases; bases with no gene match: 6. Germline assignment: CDR1 LGHNA and CDR2 YNFKEQ. The CDR3 length is 16 residues. The sequence came from an older woman who had recovered from COVID-19. The chain employs TRBV4-2 and TRBJ1-4; 10 bases fit TRBD1. Sequencing was performed on peripheral blood. The CDR3 DNA sequence: TGTGCCAGCAGCCAAGATCCAGACAGGGGGCAGGAAAAACTGTTTTTT. Its translation is CASSQDPDRGQEKLFF.